This TCR beta chain was recorded in a study of T cell repertoires in cytomegalovirus infection. Study in general: As its CMV epitopes, the study selected recently identified HLA-C-restricted and well-studied HLA-B-restricted targets. The public TCR beta signatures pointed to both CMV infection and matching HLA type.

Per germline, CDR1 LNHDA and CDR2 SQIVND (reference sequence). The CDR3 contains 20 residues. V was pared by 3 bases and J by 2 bases, with 17 bases of the junction left unmatched. This clonotype was observed a handful of times. Its target is unknown. MiXCR, run by TCRdb on the reads, gives a single entry per CDR3 protein. This table has about 890,000 distinct CDR3 sequences, 25% to 40% appearing once. Findings and caveats of the study: HLA-C-restricted CMV clonotypes gave the most frequent clonotype in two of eight donors.

The source was cultured CD8+ T cells from PBMCs, collected from culture after CMV antigen stimulation. This TCR came from a human donor in good health (CMV status not recorded). Some clones in this sample may be carry-over from other donors' samples. This rearrangement joins TRBV19 to TRBJ2-3; 10 bases are a match to TRBD2. The CDR3 DNA reads TGTGCCAGTAGTATTCGGAGGCTAGCGGGGGTCGACGTGTTCACAGATACGCAGTATTTT. Protein product: CASSIRRLAGVDVFTDTQYF.